This T cell receptor beta chain is drawn from a study of brain T cells in children with intractable seizures. Notes on the study in general: Only CDR3 sequence similarity suggested viral specificity, without known HCMV serostatus.

Regarding time point: blood from clinic visit 5 months post-surgery; TSC patient then seizure free. Only cases whose brain tissue showed the highest T cell transcript signatures were sequenced. The CDR3 is 11 amino acids. V dropped 4 bases and J dropped 6 bases, with 9 bases sitting between them. CDR1 is DFQATT and CDR2 is SNEGSKA in the germline V gene (reference sequence). Generated by immunoSEQ multiplex PCR, the TCRdb table keeps only in-frame clones and is missing some. The table records about 340,000 clones, over 90% of them present only once. A note on this clone: Its antigen remains unidentified.

The chain employs TRBV20-1 and TRBJ1-1; D is uncertain. Source: peripheral blood, taken about 5 months after surgery. This sequence was found in a boy younger than two with tuberous sclerosis and intractable seizures. CDR3 sequence reads: CSATRRPEAFF. The CDR3 DNA is TGCAGTGCTACTAGGCGGCCTGAAGCTTTCTTT.